This TCR beta chain was identified during a study of blood T cell repertoires in COVID-19. Across the study: The study drew acute and convalescent COVID-19 samples from the United States, Italy and Spain. T cells, B-cell-depleted T cells, or PBMCs provided the cDNA or gDNA that served as material.

The authors' processing: It was from reference gene primer amplification that nucleated cell counts were estimated. Data came from immunoSEQ multiplex PCR; TCRdb stores just in-frame clones and leaves some out. V and J calls and clone size are given by that table; D and trimming were obtained from the DNA. The sample shows some 200,000 clones, 82% of them seen only once. The sample consisted of peripheral blood. The TCR was taken from a woman aged 70-85 years with COVID-19, enrolled during active disease.

The CDR3 sequence: CASSPLGTGELFF. Written as DNA, the CDR3 is TGTGCCAGCTCACCATTAGGTACAGGGGAACTGTTTTTT. V is TRBV18 and J is TRBJ1-4, with 7 bases fitting TRBD1. The CDR3 sequence is 13 residues long. CDR1 KGHSH and CDR2 LQKENI come from the germline V gene. The ends lost 2 bases at V and 12 bases at J; junction bases unmatched: 6.